What follows describes a single T cell receptor beta chain. Its antigen is undetermined. Germline lookup yields CDR1 SGHTA and CDR2 FQGNSA. V was shortened by 3 bases and J by 4 bases, with 12 bases between the two germline ends. This CDR3 is 14 amino acids long. The PCR contained 60 Vbeta and 13 Jbeta primers. Profiled with immunoSEQ multiplex PCR; TCRdb holds only in-frame clones, not every one. The sample lists 180,000 or so clones; 80% were seen once. The data were taken from a study of cytomegalovirus exposure and HLA in healthy donors. For the study at large: Researchers previously reported finding fewer than 120 million unique TCR beta sequences from around 200 million T cells. HLA-typed donors were the source of approximately 80 million unique TCRs, which an early data release held.

Though nominally healthy at sampling, donors likely had unrecorded immune exposures. Overall study findings and caveats: The later analysis indicated that the majority of CMV-associated TCR beta chains appeared HLA-restricted.

The TCR comes from a girl aged 10 to 17 in good health and CMV-seropositive. The specimen was PBMCs. This chain links TRBV7-2 with TRBJ1-2; D gene ambiguous. CDR3 nucleotides: TGTGCCAGCAGCTTCTCCAGCGTCGCCTATGGCTACACCTTC. Translation gives CASSFSSVAYGYTF.